This TCR beta chain derives from a study of tumor-infiltrating lymphocytes in primary liver carcinoma. At the level of the study: Patients, male and female, were 30 to 69 years old. There were tumors of stage T1-T3 N0M0, each 4.2 to 10 cm across.

General study results and limits: Reduced overlap was seen in tumor-adjacent and tumor-blood pairs versus tumor region pairs.

The CDR3 is 13 residues long. Trimming pared 1 base from V and 9 bases from J, leaving 10 bases between. CDR1 ENHRY and CDR2 SYGVKD come from the germline V gene. The source of the blood RNA was unsorted whole blood, and germline DNA was extracted as well. TCR beta cDNA was prepared out of around 460 ng total RNA by means of a constant-region primer. What produced the TCR beta libraries was three nested multiplex PCR rounds using slightly modified ARM-PCR. TRBV1-TRBV30 forward primers and a C-beta reverse primer were used in the first two PCR rounds, which each ran for 9 to 10 cycles. Using its own MiXCR run on the multiplex PCR reads, TCRdb lists one record per CDR3 protein. Of just over 300,000 distinct CDR3 sequences in the sample, about 50% are singletons; the top ten hold over 15%. In this sample, this clonotype turned up a few times. What it recognizes is unknown.

The sequence was obtained from a woman younger than 45 with primary liver carcinoma and hepatitis B virus infection. Source material: peripheral blood. This chain links TRBV10-3 with TRBJ2-1; no definite D call. The chain's CDR3 is CAISEYGAREQFF. The CDR3 nucleotides read TGTGCCATCAGTGAGTACGGAGCCCGTGAGCAGTTCTTC.